This T cell receptor (beta chain) was observed in a study of OX40 agonist ivuxolimab in advanced cancers. Study-level information: An agonistic anti-OX40 (CD134) antibody, ivuxolimab, was used to treat the patients.

This clone was seen a handful of times. Germline V lookup: CDR1 SGHRS, CDR2 YFSETQ. Trimming removed 2 bases from V and 5 bases from J, with 12 bases in between. CDR3 length: 14 residues. Assay: immunoSEQ multiplex PCR; the TCRdb copy retains only in-frame clones and omits some. The sample lists 100,000 or so clones, roughly 94% occurring once. The sample in question was CD4+ or CD8+ T cells sorted from blood, obtained in a trial of the OX40 agonist ivuxolimab. The receptor's source is an adult with an advanced solid tumor such as melanoma, head and neck, liver or kidney cancer. The V gene is TRBV5-1, the J gene TRBJ2-3; possibly TRBD1 or TRBD2 for D (6 bases each). DNA for the CDR3: TGCGCCAGCAGCTTAACGGGGGCGGGAGATACGCAGTATTTT. It translates to CASSLTGAGDTQYF. The full variable domain, rest sourced from reference TRBV5-1 and TRBJ2-3, is KAGVTQTPRYLIKTRGQQVTLSCSPISGHRSVSWYQQTPGQGLQFLFEYFSETQRNKGNFPGRFSGRQFSNSRSEMNVSTLELGDSALYLCASSLTGAGDTQYFGPGTRLTVL.